This TCR beta chain was identified during a study of shared clonotypes between healthy human individuals. Study-level points and caveats: Non-shared clonotypes had lower generation probabilities than those shared by all four donors. Clonotype sharing across donors was expected to vary with sequencing depth. Few donors restricted represented genetic and exposure-history diversity. A handful of donors showed sharing of approximately 5% of naive CD4 clonotypes.

Here immunoSEQ multiplex PCR was the method, and the copy in TCRdb shows in-frame clones only, minus some. The table records roughly 2,000,000 clones, just over 90% of them present only once. As defined, naive CD8 cells were CD45RO-negative and positively selected for CCR7, with terminally differentiated effector memory CD45RA+ cells excluded. Of note for this clone: Its matching antigen is unknown.

Trimming left V 5 bases short and J 0 bases short, with 11 bases between. This CDR3 contains 15 residues. CDR1 KGHSH and CDR2 LQKENI come from the germline V gene. The source of this sequence is a man aged 18 to 30 in good health. Some clones in this sample may be carry-over from other donors' samples. This chain joins TRBV18 and TRBJ2-1; maybe TRBD2 (6 bases). Sequencing used naive CD8+ T cells from PBMCs. In DNA, the CDR3 is TGTGCCAGCTCATTTAGCGGCAGCTCCTACAATGAGCAGTTCTTC. It translates to CASSFSGSSYNEQFF. The full variable domain, its missing parts supplied by reference TRBV18 and TRBJ2-1, is NAGVMQNPRHLVRRRGQEARLRCSPMKGHSHVYWYRQLPEEGLKFMVYLQKENIIDESGMPKERFSAEFPKEGPSILRIQQVVRGDSAAYFCASSFSGSSYNEQFFGPGTRLTVL.